Sequencing of this T cell receptor (beta chain) was carried out in a study of T cell responses to AZD1222 COVID-19 vaccine. Study results and limitations: Donor demographics were predominantly white British with a female majority; clonal diversity may be underestimated.

This clone was counted once. The antigen remains undetermined. CDR1 is WSHSY, CDR2 SAAADI, per germline. Trimming shortened V by 0 bases and J by 5 bases, and 14 bases separated the two germline ends. The length of the CDR3 is 15 residues. Libraries were prepared by immunoSEQ multiplex PCR; TCRdb keeps only in-frame clonotypes and omits some of them. This table holds fewer than 150,000 clones, 85% to 95% found once. The chain combines TRBV10-2 with TRBJ2-7; D may be TRBD1 (5 bases). The TCR originated in an adult in good health. Sequencing used peripheral blood, obtained on day 0 of AZD1222 vaccination. CDR3 in amino acids: CASSESASRADEQYF. In DNA form, the CDR3 reads TGCGCCAGCAGTGAGTCTGCAAGCAGGGCGGACGAGCAGTACTTC.